This T cell receptor beta chain was sequenced during a study of T cell responses to AZD1222 COVID-19 vaccine. Whole-study findings and limits: Spike-spanning, vaccine-associated CD4 TCRs were dominant at 160-218 and 743-854. Repertoires were sampled only after the peak T cell response.

The V end was cut by 4 bases, the J end by 2 bases, with 14 bases between. Germline V gives CDR1 SGHRS, CDR2 YFSETQ. The CDR3 runs 15 residues. The method was immunoSEQ multiplex PCR; TCRdb's version includes in-frame clones alone and lacks a portion of them. Found here are more than 95,000 clones, 88% of them singletons; the top ten hold approximately 4%. Note on this clone: The target antigen is unknown.

Specimen: peripheral blood, collected on day 0 of AZD1222 vaccination. This chain joins TRBV5-1 and TRBJ2-3; D not resolved. The source is an adult in good health. CDR3 in amino acids: CASSRAEPNTDTQYF. Here the CDR3 DNA reads TGCGCCAGCAGCCGAGCCGAGCCTAACACAGATACGCAGTATTTT.